The present entry profiles one T cell receptor beta chain with its context. The data originate from a study of T cell changes during pregnancy in multiple sclerosis. The germline gives CDR1 SEHNR, CDR2 FQNEAQ (reference sequence). The CDR3 is made up of 18 amino acids. V dropped 4 bases and J dropped 1; count of bases not matched to a gene: 13. Repertoires were generated with immunoSEQ multiplex PCR, while TCRdb's copy carries only in-frame clones and drops some. The table shows about 93,000 clones, with 91% occurring only once. The rearrangement links TRBV7-9 to TRBJ2-3; 8 bases fit TRBD1. This TCR derives from a female donor in good health, enrolled as a control in a pregnancy study. Sequenced material: peripheral blood, taken after pregnancy. Here the CDR3 reads CASSSNKPGTGRTDTQYF. The DNA for the CDR3 is TGTGCCAGCAGCTCGAATAAGCCCGGGACAGGACGCACAGATACGCAGTATTTT.